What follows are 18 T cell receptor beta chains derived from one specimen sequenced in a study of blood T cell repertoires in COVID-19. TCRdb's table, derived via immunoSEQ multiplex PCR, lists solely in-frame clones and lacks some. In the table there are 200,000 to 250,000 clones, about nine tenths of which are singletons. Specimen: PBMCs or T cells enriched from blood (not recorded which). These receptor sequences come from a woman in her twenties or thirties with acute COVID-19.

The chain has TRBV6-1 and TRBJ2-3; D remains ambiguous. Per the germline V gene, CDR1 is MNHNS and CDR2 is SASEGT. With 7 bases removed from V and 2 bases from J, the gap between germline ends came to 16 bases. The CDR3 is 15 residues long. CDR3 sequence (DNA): TGTGCCAGCAATAAGGAGCGAGTAATCACAGATACGCAGTATTTT. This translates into CASNKERVITDTQYF.

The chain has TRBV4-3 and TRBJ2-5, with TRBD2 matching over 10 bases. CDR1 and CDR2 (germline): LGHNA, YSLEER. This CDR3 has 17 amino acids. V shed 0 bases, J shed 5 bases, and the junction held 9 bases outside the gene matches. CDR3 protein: CASSQDRASGRGETQYF. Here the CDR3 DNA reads TGCGCCAGCAGCCAAGATCGGGCAAGCGGGAGGGGGGAGACCCAGTACTTC.

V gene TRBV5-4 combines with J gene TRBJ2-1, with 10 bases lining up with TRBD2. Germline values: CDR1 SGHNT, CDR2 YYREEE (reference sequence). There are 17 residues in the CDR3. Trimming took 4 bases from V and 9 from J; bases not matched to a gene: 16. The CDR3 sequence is CASSARPGTSAGGEQFF. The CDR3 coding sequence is TGTGCCAGCAGCGCCCGCCCCGGGACTAGCGCGGGTGGTGAGCAGTTCTTC.

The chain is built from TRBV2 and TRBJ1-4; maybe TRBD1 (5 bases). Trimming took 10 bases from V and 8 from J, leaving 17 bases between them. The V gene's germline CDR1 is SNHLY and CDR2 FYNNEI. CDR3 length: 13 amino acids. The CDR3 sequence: CATQPGLPEKLFF. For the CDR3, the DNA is TGTGCCACCCAACCGGGACTTCCAGAAAAACTGTTTTTT. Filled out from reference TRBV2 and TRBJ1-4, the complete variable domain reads EPEVTQTPSHQVTQMGQEVILRCVPISNHLYFYWYRQILGQKVEFLVSFYNNEISEKSEIFDDQFSVERPDGSNFTLKIRSTKLEDSAMYFCATQPGLPEKLFFGSGTQLSVL.

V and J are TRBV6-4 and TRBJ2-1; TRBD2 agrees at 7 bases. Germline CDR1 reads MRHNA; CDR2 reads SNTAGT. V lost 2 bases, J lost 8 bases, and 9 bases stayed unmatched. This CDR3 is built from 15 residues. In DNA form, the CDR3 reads TGTGCCAGCAGTGACCCTGGACTAGGACGGGATGAGCAGTTCTTC. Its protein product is CASSDPGLGRDEQFF.

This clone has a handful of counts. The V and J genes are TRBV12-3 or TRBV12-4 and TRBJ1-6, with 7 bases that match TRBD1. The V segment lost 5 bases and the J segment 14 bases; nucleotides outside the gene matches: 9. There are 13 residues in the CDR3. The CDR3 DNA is TGTGCCAGCAGTACCCGACAGGGTGGCACCCTCCACTTT. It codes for CASSTRQGGTLHF.

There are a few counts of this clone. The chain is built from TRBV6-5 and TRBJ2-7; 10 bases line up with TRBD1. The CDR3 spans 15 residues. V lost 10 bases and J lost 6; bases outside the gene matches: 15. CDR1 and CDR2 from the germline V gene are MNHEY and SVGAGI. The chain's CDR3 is CAIKGTGTGVSEQYF. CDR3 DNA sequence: TGTGCCATCAAAGGGACCGGGACAGGGGTGTCCGAGCAGTACTTC.

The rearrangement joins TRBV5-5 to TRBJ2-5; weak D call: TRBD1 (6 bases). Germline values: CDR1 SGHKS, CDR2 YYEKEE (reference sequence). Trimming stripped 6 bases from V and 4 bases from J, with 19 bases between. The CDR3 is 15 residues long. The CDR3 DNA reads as TGTGCCAGCACCGGAATACAGGGTATCCCAGAGACCCAGTACTTC. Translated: CASTGIQGIPETQYF.

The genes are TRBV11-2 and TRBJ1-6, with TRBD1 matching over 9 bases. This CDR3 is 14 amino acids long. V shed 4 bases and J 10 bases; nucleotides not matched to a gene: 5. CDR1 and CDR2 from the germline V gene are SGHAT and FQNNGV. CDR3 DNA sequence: TGTGCCAGCAGCTCGGGGACAGGGTACTCACCCCTCCACTTT. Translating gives CASSSGTGYSPLHF. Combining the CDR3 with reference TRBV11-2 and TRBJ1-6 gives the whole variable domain EAGVAQSPRYKIIEKRQSVAFWCNPISGHATLYWYQQILGQGPKLLIQFQNNGVVDDSQLPKDRFSAERLKGVDSTLKIQPAKLEDSAVYLCASSSGTGYSPLHFGNGTRLTVT.

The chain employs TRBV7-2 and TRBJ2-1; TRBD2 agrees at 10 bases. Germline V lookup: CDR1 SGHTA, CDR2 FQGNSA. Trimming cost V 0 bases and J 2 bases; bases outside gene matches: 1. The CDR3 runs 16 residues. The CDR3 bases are TGTGCCAGCAGCTTAGCGAGCGGGGGGGCCTACAATGAGCAGTTCTTC. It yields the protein CASSLASGGAYNEQFF.

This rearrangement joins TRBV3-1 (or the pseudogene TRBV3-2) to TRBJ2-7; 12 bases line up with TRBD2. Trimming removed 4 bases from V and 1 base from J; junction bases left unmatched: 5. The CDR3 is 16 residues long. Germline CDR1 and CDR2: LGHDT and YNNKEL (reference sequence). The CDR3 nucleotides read TGTGCCAGCAGCCTACGGACTAGCGGGGCTTCCTACGAGCAGTACTTC. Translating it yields CASSLRTSGASYEQYF.

In DNA form, the CDR3 reads TGCGCCAGCAGCCCCCGACAGGAGAACACCGGGGAGCTGTTTTTT. It translates to CASSPRQENTGELFF. The chain links TRBV5-1 to TRBJ2-2; D is possibly TRBD1 (6 bases). Germline loops: CDR1 SGHRS, CDR2 YFSETQ. V gave up 4 bases and J gave up 1 base, with 11 bases separating them. The CDR3 covers 15 residues.

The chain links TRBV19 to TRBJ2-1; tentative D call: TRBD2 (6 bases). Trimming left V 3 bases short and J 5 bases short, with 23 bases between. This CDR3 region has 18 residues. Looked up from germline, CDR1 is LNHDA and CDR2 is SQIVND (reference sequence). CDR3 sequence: CASSIFLAAPTSDNEQFF. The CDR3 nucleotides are TGTGCCAGTAGTATCTTCTTAGCGGCACCCACCAGTGACAATGAGCAGTTCTTC.

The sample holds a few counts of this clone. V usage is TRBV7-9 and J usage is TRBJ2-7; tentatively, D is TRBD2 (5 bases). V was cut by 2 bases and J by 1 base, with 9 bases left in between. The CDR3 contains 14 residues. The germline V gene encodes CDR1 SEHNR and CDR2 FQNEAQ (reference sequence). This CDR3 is CASSLYGGSYEQYF. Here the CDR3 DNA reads TGTGCCAGCAGCTTATATGGCGGGTCCTACGAGCAGTACTTC.

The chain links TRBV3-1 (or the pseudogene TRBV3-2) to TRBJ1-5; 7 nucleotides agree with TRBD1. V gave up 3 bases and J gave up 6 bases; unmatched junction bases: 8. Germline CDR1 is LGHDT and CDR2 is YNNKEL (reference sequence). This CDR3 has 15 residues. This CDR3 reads CASSQTGYTGQPQHF. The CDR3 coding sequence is TGTGCCAGCAGCCAGACAGGGTACACGGGTCAGCCCCAGCATTTT.

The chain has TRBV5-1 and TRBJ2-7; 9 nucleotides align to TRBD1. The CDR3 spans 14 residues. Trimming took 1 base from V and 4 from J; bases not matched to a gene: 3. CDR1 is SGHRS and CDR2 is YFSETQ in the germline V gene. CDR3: CASSLSGQGYEQYF. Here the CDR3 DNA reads TGCGCCAGCAGCTTGAGTGGACAGGGGTACGAGCAGTACTTC.

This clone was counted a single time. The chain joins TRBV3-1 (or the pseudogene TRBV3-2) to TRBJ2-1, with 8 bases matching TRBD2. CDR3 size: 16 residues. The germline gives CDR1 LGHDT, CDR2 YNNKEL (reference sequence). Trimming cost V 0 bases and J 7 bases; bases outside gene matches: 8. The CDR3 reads CASSQDQLAGSNEQFF. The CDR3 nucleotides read TGTGCCAGCAGCCAAGATCAGTTAGCGGGGAGTAATGAGCAGTTCTTC.

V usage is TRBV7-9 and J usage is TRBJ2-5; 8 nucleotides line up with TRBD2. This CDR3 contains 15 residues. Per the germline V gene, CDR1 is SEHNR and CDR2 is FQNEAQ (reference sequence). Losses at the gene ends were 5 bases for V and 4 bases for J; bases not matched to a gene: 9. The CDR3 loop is CASSLGTSGGETQYF. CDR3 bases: TGTGCCAGCAGCCTCGGGACTAGTGGGGGAGAGACCCAGTACTTC.